These 25 T cell receptor beta chains share one sample of origin, sequenced in a study of blood T cell repertoires in COVID-19. Sequencing used immunoSEQ multiplex PCR; TCRdb keeps in-frame clones, though not all of them. The sample includes over 250,000 clones, roughly nine tenths of them seen just once. Sequenced sample: PBMCs or T cells enriched from blood (not recorded which). These receptor sequences come from a man aged 60-69 years who had recovered from COVID-19.

The chain uses TRBV7-2 and TRBJ2-7; TRBD2 agrees at 9 bases. V lost 5 bases and J lost 3; bases outside the gene matches: 8. Germline CDR1 is SGHTA and CDR2 is FQGNSA. CDR3 length: 15 amino acids. CDR3 sequence (DNA): TGTGCCAGCAGCCCACAGCAGACTAGCGGCTACGAGCAGTACTTC. Residues: CASSPQQTSGYEQYF.

The chain combines TRBV6-5 with TRBJ2-3; 7 bases line up with TRBD2. CDR3 length: 15 residues. Per germline, CDR1 MNHEY and CDR2 SVGAGI. With V trimmed by 7 bases and J by 2 bases, 9 bases remained unmatched. The CDR3 reads CASKVGGGLTDTQYF. In DNA form, the CDR3 reads TGTGCCAGCAAGGTGGGCGGGGGACTCACAGATACGCAGTATTTT.

This rearrangement joins TRBV19 to TRBJ1-2; no clear D. V was trimmed by 7 bases and J by 2 bases, leaving 8 bases between them. Germline V gene lookup returns CDR1 LNHDA and CDR2 SQIVND (reference sequence). The CDR3 runs 12 residues. The CDR3 coding sequence is TGTGCCAGTAATTCAGCGAACTATGGCTACACCTTC. It specifies CASNSANYGYTF.

This chain uses TRBV7-9 with TRBJ1-2, with D tentatively TRBD1 (6 bases). Trimming cost V 7 bases and J 6 bases, with 15 bases left between them. The CDR3 spans 13 residues. Germline CDR1 is SEHNR and CDR2 is FQNEAQ (reference sequence). CDR3 coding DNA: TGTGCCAGCACCCTAGGGACACCCGATGGCTACACCTTC. It specifies CASTLGTPDGYTF.

The genes are TRBV6-6 and TRBJ2-1, with D tentatively TRBD2 (5 bases). The CDR3 is made up of 13 amino acids. Germline assignment: CDR1 MNHNY and CDR2 SVGAGI (reference sequence). V was trimmed by 4 bases and J by 4 bases, leaving 8 bases between them. Here the CDR3 DNA reads TGTGCCAGCAGTTTCGAGCGGTACAATGAGCAGTTCTTC. It codes for CASSFERYNEQFF.

The rearrangement joins TRBV28 to TRBJ2-1; D unresolved. The V gene's germline CDR1 is MDHEN and CDR2 SYDVKM. Deletions cut 4 bases from V and 5 bases from J, with 3 bases between. CDR3 length: 11 residues. The CDR3 loop reads CASSSNNEQFF. The CDR3 DNA follows: TGTGCCAGCAGTTCCAACAATGAGCAGTTCTTC.

This chain uses TRBV7-2 with TRBJ2-2; unclear D gene. V lost 4 bases and J 5 bases, leaving 17 bases between the germline ends. Per the germline V gene, CDR1 is SGHTA and CDR2 is FQGNSA. This CDR3 contains 16 residues. In DNA, the CDR3 is TGTGCCAGCAGCTCGAGACTGGCAGAGATGACCGGGGAGCTGTTTTTT. Translating gives CASSSRLAEMTGELFF.

V is TRBV19 and J is TRBJ1-5; a weak D match, TRBD1 (5 bases). The germline CDR1 and CDR2 sequences are LNHDA and SQIVND (reference sequence). The V end was cut by 5 bases, the J end by 4 bases, with 9 bases between. This CDR3 is 13 amino acids long. Written as DNA, the CDR3 is TGTGCCAGTAGTTTAGCAGGGAATCAGCCCCAGCATTTT. As protein: CASSLAGNQPQHF.

This clone was detected only once. This rearrangement joins TRBV12-3 or TRBV12-4 to TRBJ2-5; no reliable D call. The CDR3 spans 13 residues. V lost 3 bases and J lost 2, with 7 bases in between. The CDR3 coding sequence is TGTGCCAGCAGTTTCGCGGTGCAAGAGACCCAGTACTTC. This encodes CASSFAVQETQYF.

The V and J genes are TRBV7-9 and TRBJ2-1, with a possible D match to TRBD1 (7 bases). Trimming cost V 5 bases and J 3 bases, with 11 bases left between them. Germline V CDR1 and CDR2: SEHNR, FQNEAQ (reference sequence). The CDR3 length is 14 residues. The CDR3 region is CASSRRGVYNEQFF. Here the CDR3 DNA reads TGTGCCAGCAGCCGCAGGGGGGTCTACAATGAGCAGTTCTTC.

A single count supports this clone. The chain is built from TRBV27 and TRBJ2-1, with 11 bases that match TRBD2. Trimming removed 6 bases from V and 7 bases from J; junction bases left unmatched: 5. The germline V gene has CDR1 MNHEY and CDR2 SMNVEV (reference sequence). There are 14 residues in the CDR3. The CDR3 here is CASSLTSGINEQFF. For the CDR3, the DNA is TGTGCCAGCAGCCTGACTAGCGGGATTAATGAGCAGTTCTTC.

The chain recombines TRBV11-2 with TRBJ2-3; 7 bases match TRBD2. V trimming: 2 bases; J trimming: 1 base; junction bases outside the gene matches: 6. Germline assignment: CDR1 SGHAT and CDR2 FQNNGV. The CDR3 sequence is 16 residues long. The CDR3 reads CASSLRYAGGTDTQYF. The DNA of the CDR3 is TGTGCCAGCAGCTTACGTTACGCGGGGGGCACAGATACGCAGTATTTT.

This sequence joins TRBV10-3 and TRBJ2-5; 9 bases align to TRBD1. The CDR3 has 16 residues. Germline CDR1 ENHRY, CDR2 SYGVKD. Germline trimming cut 0 bases from V and 4 bases from J; bases unmatched to any gene: 6. Here the CDR3 reads CAISESAGTGLETQYF. CDR3 bases: TGTGCCATCAGTGAGTCCGCCGGGACAGGGTTAGAGACCCAGTACTTC.

This chain uses TRBV4-3 with TRBJ2-1; TRBD1 matches 7 bases. The CDR3 has 16 amino acids. Per the germline V gene, CDR1 is LGHNA and CDR2 is YSLEER. V dropped 4 bases and J dropped 8; count of bases not matched to a gene: 14. DNA for the CDR3: TGCGCCAGCAGCCTGCCCGGGACAGCCACGGTGGATGAGCAGTTCTTC. Its translation: CASSLPGTATVDEQFF.

CDR3 sequence: CASSQGGTNNSPLHF. The CDR3 nucleotides read TGTGCCAGCAGCCAAGGGGGGACAAATAATTCACCCCTCCACTTT. The rearrangement joins TRBV3-1 (or the pseudogene TRBV3-2) to TRBJ1-6; weak D call: TRBD1 (6 bases). The CDR3 length is 15 residues. Germline lookup yields CDR1 LGHDT and CDR2 YNNKEL (reference sequence). Trimming pared 1 base from V and 5 bases from J, leaving 9 bases between.

DNA for the CDR3: TGCGCCAGCAGCACAAGCGGGAGCTCCTACAATGAGCAGTTCTTC. Translating it yields CASSTSGSSYNEQFF. The chain combines TRBV5-1 with TRBJ2-1, with 8 bases matching TRBD2. Germline lookup yields CDR1 SGHRS and CDR2 YFSETQ. CDR3 length: 15 amino acids. V shed 4 bases, J shed 0 bases, and the junction held 3 bases outside the gene matches.

The chain couples TRBV6-2 or TRBV6-3 to TRBJ1-5; D perhaps matches TRBD1 (6 bases). The CDR3 has 15 residues. Trimming shortened V by 5 bases and J by 3 bases, and 14 bases separated the two germline ends. Germline assignment: CDR1 MNHEY and CDR2 SVGEGT. The CDR3 DNA is TGTGCCAGCAGTAACCAGGGGCTTCCCAATCAGCCCCAGCATTTT. Its translation is CASSNQGLPNQPQHF.

The sample holds a few counts of this clone. The V call is TRBV5-1, the J call TRBJ1-1, with D possibly being TRBD1 (6 bases). Trimming removed 0 bases at V and 0 bases at J, with 12 bases between. The CDR3 has 16 amino acids. Per germline, CDR1 SGHRS and CDR2 YFSETQ. The CDR3 nucleotides are TGCGCCAGCAGCTTGGGGACCGGGACATTGAACACTGAAGCTTTCTTT. Translating it yields CASSLGTGTLNTEAFF.

The chain uses TRBV7-2 and TRBJ1-6; the D is unclear. This CDR3 is 16 amino acids long. Germline CDR1 is SGHTA and CDR2 is FQGNSA. V was trimmed by 0 bases and J by 0 bases, leaving 6 bases between them. The CDR3 nucleotides read TGTGCCAGCAGCTTAGCAGATAGCTCCTATAATTCACCCCTCCACTTT. Translation gives CASSLADSSYNSPLHF. Combining the CDR3 with reference TRBV7-2 and TRBJ1-6 gives the whole variable domain GAGVSQSPSNKVTEKGKDVELRCDPISGHTALYWYRQSLGQGLEFLIYFQGNSAPDKSGLPSDRFSAERTGGSVSTLTIQRTQQEDSAVYLCASSLADSSYNSPLHFGNGTRLTVT.

V usage is TRBV5-1 and J usage is TRBJ1-2, with D maybe TRBD1 (6 bases). Between the trimmed V and J ends, which lost 3 bases and 1 base, there was a span of 10 bases. The CDR3 is 14 amino acids. Germline loops: CDR1 SGHRS, CDR2 YFSETQ. The CDR3 DNA follows: TGCGCCAGCAGCTCGGGACAACGTAACTATGGCTACACCTTC. Protein: CASSSGQRNYGYTF.

The chain links TRBV7-9 to TRBJ2-1; 7 nucleotides match TRBD2. The ends lost 5 bases at V and 5 bases at J; junction bases unmatched: 15. The CDR3 runs 17 residues. Germline V gives CDR1 SEHNR, CDR2 FQNEAQ (reference sequence). The CDR3 is CASSPIGWREGDNEQFF. CDR3 DNA sequence: TGTGCCAGCAGCCCCATAGGTTGGAGGGAGGGTGACAATGAGCAGTTCTTC.

This rearrangement joins TRBV24-1 to TRBJ2-1; 7 bases agree with TRBD1. Trimming cost V 3 bases and J 9 bases; bases outside gene matches: 10. From germline, CDR1 is KGHDR and CDR2 SFDVKD. The CDR3 loop spans 15 amino acids. The CDR3 nucleotides are TGTGCCACCAGTGATCCGACAGGGTTATCGTCTGAGCAGTTCTTC. Amino acid sequence: CATSDPTGLSSEQFF.

The rearrangement joins TRBV6-5 to TRBJ1-1, with TRBD1 matching 7 bases. The J segment lost 1 base and the V segment lost 6 bases, leaving 5 bases of the junction unmatched. The germline V gene has CDR1 MNHEY and CDR2 SVGAGI. The CDR3 sequence is 14 residues long. The CDR3 loop reads CASRSGTANTEAFF. The CDR3 DNA sequence: TGTGCCAGCAGATCCGGGACAGCGAACACTGAAGCTTTCTTT.

This clone was detected only once. The chain combines TRBV12-5 with TRBJ2-2, with TRBD2 matching over 16 bases. CDR3 length: 17 residues. V trimming: 5 bases; J trimming: 3 bases; junction bases outside the gene matches: 3. Germline V gene data show CDR1 as LGHNT and CDR2 as FRNRAP. DNA of the CDR3: TGTGCTAGTGGTATGGGACTAGCGGGGGGGGACACCGGGGAGCTGTTTTTT. Its protein is CASGMGLAGGDTGELFF.

The rearrangement links TRBV5-8 to TRBJ2-1, with 10 bases identical to TRBD2. Germline values: CDR1 SGHTS, CDR2 YDEGEE. The CDR3 is made up of 15 amino acids. J was trimmed by 2 bases and V by 1 base; bases with no gene match: 0. The CDR3 region is CASSLSGRAYNEQFF. In DNA form, the CDR3 reads TGTGCCAGCAGCTTGAGCGGGAGGGCCTACAATGAGCAGTTCTTC. Full variable domain (rest looked up from reference TRBV5-8 and TRBJ2-1): EAGVTQSPTHLIKTRGQQATLRCSPISGHTSVYWYQQALGLGLQFLLWYDEGEERNRGNFPPRFSGRQFPNYSSELNVNALELEDSALYLCASSLSGRAYNEQFFGPGTRLTVL.